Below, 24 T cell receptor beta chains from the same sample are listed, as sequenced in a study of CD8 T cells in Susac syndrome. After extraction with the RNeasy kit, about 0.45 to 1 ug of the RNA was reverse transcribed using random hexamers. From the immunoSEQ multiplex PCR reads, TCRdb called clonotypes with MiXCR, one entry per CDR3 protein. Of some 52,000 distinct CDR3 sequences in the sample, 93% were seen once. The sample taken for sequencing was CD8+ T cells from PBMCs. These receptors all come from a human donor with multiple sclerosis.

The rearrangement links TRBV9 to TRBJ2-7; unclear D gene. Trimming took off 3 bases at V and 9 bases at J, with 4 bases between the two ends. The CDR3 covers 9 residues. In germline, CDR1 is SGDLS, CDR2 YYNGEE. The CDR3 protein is CASSGLQYF. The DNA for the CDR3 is TGTGCCAGCAGCGGCCTGCAGTACTTC. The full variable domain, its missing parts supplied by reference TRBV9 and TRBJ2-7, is DSGVTQTPKHLITATGQRVTLRCSPRSGDLSVYWYQQSLDQGLQFLIQYYNGEERAKGNILERFSAQQFPDLHSELNLSSLELGDSALYFCASSGLQYFGPGTRLTVT.

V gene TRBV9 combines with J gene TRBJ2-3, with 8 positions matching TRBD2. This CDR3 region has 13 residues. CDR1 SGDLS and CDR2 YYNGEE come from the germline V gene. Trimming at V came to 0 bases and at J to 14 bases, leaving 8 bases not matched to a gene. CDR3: CASSVEEAGEGYF. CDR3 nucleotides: TGTGCCAGCAGCGTAGAGGAAGCGGGGGAGGGGTATTTT.

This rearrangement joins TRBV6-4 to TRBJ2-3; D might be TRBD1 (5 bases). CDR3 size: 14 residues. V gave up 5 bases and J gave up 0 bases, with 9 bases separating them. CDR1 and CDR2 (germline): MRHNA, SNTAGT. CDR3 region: CASSSDTSTDTQYF. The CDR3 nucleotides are TGTGCCAGCAGTTCGGACACTAGCACAGATACGCAGTATTTT.

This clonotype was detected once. The CDR3 here is CASSYVSGVGSYGYTF. The CDR3 DNA reads as TGTGCCAGCAGTTACGTCAGCGGGGTGGGGTCCTATGGCTACACCTTC. The gene calls are TRBV6-5 and TRBJ1-2; D call uncertain. V was cut by 2 bases and J by 4 bases, with 17 bases left in between. The CDR3 has 16 amino acids. Germline CDR1 is MNHEY and CDR2 is SVGAGI.

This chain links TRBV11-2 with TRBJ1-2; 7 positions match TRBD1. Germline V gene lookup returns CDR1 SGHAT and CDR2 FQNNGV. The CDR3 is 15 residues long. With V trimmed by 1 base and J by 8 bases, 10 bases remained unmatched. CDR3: CASSLVGTALGGYTF. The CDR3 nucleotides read TGTGCCAGCAGCTTAGTCGGGACAGCCCTGGGCGGCTACACCTTC.

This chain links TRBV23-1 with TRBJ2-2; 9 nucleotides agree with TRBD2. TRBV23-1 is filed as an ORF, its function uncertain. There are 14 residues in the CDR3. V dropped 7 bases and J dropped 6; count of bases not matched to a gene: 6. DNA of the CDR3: TGCGCCAGCACCTCTAGCGGGGAACCCGGGGAGCTGTTTTTT. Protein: CASTSSGEPGELFF.

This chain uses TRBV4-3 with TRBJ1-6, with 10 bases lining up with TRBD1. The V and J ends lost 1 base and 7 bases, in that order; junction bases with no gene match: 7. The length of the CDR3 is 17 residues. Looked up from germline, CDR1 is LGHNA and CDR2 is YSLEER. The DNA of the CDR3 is TGCGCCAGCAGCCAAGTTCACGGGACAGGGGAAAATTCACCCCTCCACTTT. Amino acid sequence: CASSQVHGTGENSPLHF.

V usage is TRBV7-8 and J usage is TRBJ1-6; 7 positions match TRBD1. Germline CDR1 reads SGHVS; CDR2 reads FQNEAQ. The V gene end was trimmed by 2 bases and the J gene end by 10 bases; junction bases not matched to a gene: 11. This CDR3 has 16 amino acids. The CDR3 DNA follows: TGTGCCAGCAGCTTATCATCCCAGGGGGTCGGGTCACCCCTCCACTTT. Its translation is CASSLSSQGVGSPLHF.

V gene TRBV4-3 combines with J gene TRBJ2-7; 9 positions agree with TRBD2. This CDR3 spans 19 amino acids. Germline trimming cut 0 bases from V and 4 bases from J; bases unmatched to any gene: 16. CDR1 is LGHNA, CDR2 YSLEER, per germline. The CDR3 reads CASSQDRGRRGGRFYEQYF. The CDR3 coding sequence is TGCGCCAGCAGCCAAGATAGGGGTAGGCGGGGGGGCCGTTTTTACGAGCAGTACTTC.

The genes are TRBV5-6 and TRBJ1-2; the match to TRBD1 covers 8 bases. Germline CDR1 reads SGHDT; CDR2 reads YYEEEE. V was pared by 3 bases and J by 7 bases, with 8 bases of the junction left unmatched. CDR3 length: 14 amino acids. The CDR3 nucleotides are TGTGCCAGCAGCTCCGGTTCAGGGGGCGTTGGCTACACCTTC. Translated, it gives CASSSGSGGVGYTF. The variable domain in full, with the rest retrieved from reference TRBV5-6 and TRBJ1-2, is DAGVTQSPTHLIKTRGQQVTLRCSPKSGHDTVSWYQQALGQGPQFIFQYYEEEERQRGNFPDRFSGHQFPNYSSELNVNALLLGDSALYLCASSSGSGGVGYTFGSGTRLTVV.

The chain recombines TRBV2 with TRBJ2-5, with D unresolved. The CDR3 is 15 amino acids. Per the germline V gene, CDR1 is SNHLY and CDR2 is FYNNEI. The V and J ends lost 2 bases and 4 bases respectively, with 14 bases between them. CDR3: CASSETSGLGETQYF. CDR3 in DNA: TGTGCCAGCAGTGAAACCTCCGGTTTAGGAGAGACCCAGTACTTC.

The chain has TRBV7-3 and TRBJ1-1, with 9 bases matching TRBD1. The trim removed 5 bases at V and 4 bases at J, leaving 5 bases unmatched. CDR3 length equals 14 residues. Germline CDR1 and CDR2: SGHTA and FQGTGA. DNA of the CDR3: TGTGCCAGCAGCCCGGGACAGGGTCTCACTGAAGCTTTCTTT. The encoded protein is CASSPGQGLTEAFF.

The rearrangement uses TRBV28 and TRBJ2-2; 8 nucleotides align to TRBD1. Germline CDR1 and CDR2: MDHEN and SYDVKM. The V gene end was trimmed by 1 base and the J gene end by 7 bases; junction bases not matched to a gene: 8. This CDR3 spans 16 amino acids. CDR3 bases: TGTGCCAGCAGTTTATTGGGACAGGAGGCCGGCGGGGAGCTGTTTTTT. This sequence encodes CASSLLGQEAGGELFF.

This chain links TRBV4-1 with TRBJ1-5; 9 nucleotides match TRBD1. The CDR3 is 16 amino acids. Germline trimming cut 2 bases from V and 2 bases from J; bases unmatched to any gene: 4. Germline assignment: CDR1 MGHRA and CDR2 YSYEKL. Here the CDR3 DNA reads TGCGCCAGCAGCCAAAGGTGGACAGGGGGCAATCAGCCCCAGCATTTT. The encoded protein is CASSQRWTGGNQPQHF.

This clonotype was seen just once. CDR3 sequence (DNA): TGTGCCATCAGTGTGGGACAGGGTAAGGATGGCTACACCTTC. It yields the protein CAISVGQGKDGYTF. The gene calls are TRBV10-3 and TRBJ1-2; TRBD1 matches 9 bases. This CDR3 comprises 14 residues. Trimming cost V 4 bases and J 6 bases; bases outside gene matches: 6. Per germline, CDR1 ENHRY and CDR2 SYGVKD.

The CDR3 DNA reads TGCGCCAGCAGCCCAGGAGGGGTCGGGACAGGGCGGACTGGGGCCAACGTCCTGACTTTC. Its translation is CASSPGGVGTGRTGANVLTF. V and J are TRBV4-1 and TRBJ2-6; 9 bases are a match to TRBD1. The ends lost 4 bases at V and 2 bases at J; junction bases unmatched: 15. The CDR3 covers 20 residues. Germline V gene lookup returns CDR1 MGHRA and CDR2 YSYEKL.

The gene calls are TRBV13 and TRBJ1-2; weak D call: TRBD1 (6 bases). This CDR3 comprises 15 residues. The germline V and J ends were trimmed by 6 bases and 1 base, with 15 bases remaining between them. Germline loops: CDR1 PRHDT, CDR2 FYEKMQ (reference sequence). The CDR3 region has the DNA TGTGCCAGCAGTTCCGGCCGGGACATTAACTATGGCTACACCTTC. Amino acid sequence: CASSSGRDINYGYTF.

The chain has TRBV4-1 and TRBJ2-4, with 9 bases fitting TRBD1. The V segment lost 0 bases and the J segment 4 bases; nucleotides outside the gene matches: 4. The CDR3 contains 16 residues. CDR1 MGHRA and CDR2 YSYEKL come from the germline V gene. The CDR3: CASSQETGTGKNIQYF. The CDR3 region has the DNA TGCGCCAGCAGCCAAGAGACCGGGACAGGGAAAAACATTCAGTACTTC.

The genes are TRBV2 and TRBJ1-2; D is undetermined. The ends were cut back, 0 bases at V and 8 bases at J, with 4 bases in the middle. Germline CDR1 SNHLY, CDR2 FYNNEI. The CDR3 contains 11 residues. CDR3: CASSEAEGYTF. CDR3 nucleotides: TGTGCCAGCAGTGAAGCCGAAGGCTACACCTTC.

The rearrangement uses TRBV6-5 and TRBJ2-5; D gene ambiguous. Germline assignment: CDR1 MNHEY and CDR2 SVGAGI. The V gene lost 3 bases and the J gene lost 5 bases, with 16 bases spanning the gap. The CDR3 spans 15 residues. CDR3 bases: TGTGCCAGCAGTTATGGGGTTGGCAGTTGGGAGACCCAGTACTTC. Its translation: CASSYGVGSWETQYF.

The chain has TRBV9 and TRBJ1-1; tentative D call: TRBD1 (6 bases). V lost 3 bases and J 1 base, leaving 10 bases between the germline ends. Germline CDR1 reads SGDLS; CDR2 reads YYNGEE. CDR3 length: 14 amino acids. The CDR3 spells CASSEQGWNTEAFF. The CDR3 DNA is TGTGCCAGCAGCGAACAGGGATGGAACACTGAAGCTTTCTTT.

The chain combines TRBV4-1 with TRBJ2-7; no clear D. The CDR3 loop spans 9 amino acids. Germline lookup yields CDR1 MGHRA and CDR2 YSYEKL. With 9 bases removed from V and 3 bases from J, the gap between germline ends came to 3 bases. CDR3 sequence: CARGYEQYF. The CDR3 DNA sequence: TGCGCCAGGGGCTACGAGCAGTACTTC.

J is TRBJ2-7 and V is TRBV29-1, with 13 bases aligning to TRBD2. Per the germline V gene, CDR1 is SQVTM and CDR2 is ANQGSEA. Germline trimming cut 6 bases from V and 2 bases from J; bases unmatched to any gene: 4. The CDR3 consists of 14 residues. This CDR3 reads CSVEGTSGTYEQYF. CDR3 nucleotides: TGCAGCGTCGAGGGGACTAGCGGGACCTACGAGCAGTACTTC.

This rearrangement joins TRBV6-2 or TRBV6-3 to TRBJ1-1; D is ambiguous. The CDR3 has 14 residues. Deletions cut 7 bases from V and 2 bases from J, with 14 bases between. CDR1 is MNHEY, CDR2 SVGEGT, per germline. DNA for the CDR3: TGTGCCAGCACCCACCTTCAACGAAACACTGAAGCTTTCTTT. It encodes CASTHLQRNTEAFF.